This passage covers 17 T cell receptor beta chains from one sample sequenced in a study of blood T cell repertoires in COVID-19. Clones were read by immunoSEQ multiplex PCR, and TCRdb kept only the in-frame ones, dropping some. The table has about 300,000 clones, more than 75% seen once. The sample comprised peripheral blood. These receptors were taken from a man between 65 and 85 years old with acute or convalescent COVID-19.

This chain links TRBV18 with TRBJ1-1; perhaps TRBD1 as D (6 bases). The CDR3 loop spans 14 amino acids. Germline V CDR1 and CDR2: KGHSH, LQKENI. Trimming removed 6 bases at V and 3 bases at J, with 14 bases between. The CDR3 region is CASSPGAGDTEAFF. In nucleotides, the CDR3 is TGTGCCAGCTCCCCCGGGGCAGGGGACACTGAAGCTTTCTTT.

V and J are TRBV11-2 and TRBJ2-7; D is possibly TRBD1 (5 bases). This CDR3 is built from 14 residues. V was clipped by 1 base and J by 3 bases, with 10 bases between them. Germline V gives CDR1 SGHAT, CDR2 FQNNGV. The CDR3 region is CASSLARVSYEQYF. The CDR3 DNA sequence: TGTGCCAGCAGCTTAGCCAGGGTGAGCTACGAGCAGTACTTC.

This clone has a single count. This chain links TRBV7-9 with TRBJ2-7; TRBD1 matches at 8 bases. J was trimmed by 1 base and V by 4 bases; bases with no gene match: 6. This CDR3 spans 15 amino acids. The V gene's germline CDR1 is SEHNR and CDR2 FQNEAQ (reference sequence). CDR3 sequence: CASSSQGAPSYEQYF. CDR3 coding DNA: TGTGCCAGCAGCTCTCAGGGGGCCCCGTCCTACGAGCAGTACTTC.

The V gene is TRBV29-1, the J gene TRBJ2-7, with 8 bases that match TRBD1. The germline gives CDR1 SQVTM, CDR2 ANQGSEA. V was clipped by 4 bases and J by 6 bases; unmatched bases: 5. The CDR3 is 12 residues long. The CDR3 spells CSVGQGAREQYF. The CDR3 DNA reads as TGCAGCGTTGGGCAGGGGGCACGCGAGCAGTACTTC.

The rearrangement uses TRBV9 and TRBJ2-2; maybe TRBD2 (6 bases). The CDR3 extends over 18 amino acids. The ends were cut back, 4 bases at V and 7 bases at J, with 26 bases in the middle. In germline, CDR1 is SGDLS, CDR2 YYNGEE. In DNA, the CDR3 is TGTGCCAGCAGCACGGGACTCGTGACATATAGTGGATTCGGGGAGCTGTTTTTT. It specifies CASSTGLVTYSGFGELFF. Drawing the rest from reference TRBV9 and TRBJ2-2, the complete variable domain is DSGVTQTPKHLITATGQRVTLRCSPRSGDLSVYWYQQSLDQGLQFLIQYYNGEERAKGNILERFSAQQFPDLHSELNLSSLELGDSALYFCASSTGLVTYSGFGELFFGEGSRLTVL.

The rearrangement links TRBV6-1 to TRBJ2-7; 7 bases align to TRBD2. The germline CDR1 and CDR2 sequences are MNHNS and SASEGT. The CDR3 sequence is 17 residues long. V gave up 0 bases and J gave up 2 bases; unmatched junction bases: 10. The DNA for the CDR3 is TGTGCCAGCAGTGAAGCGTTCCCAGCGGGGCTAACCTACGAGCAGTACTTC. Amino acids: CASSEAFPAGLTYEQYF.

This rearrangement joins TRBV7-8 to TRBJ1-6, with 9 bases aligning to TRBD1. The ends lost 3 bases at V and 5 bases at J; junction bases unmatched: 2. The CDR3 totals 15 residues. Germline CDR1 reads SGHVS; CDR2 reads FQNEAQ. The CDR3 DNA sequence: TGTGCCAGCAGCTTCAGACAGGGGGATAATTCACCCCTCCACTTT. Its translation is CASSFRQGDNSPLHF.

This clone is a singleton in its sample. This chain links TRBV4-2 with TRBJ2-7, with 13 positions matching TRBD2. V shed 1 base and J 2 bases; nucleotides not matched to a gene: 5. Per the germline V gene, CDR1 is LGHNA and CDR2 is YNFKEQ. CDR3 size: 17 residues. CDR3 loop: CASSQVRTSGGAYEQYF. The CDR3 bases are TGTGCCAGCAGCCAAGTGCGAACTAGCGGGGGGGCCTACGAGCAGTACTTC.

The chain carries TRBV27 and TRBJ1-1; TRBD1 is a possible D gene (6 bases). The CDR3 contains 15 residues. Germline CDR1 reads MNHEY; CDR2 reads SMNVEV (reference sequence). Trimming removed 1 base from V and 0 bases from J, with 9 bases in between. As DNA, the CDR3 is TGTGCCAGCAGTTTATTCGCAGGGGTGAACACTGAAGCTTTCTTT. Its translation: CASSLFAGVNTEAFF.

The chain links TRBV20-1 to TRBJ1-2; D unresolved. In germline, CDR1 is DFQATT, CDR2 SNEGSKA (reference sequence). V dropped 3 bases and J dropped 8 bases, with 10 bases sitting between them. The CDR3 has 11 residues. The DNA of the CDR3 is TGCAGTGCTAGTGCCAGGATGGGCTACACCTTC. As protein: CSASARMGYTF.

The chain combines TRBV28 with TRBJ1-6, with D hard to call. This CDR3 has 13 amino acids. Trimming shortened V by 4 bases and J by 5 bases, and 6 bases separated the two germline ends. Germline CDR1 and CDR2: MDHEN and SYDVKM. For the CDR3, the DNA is TGTGCCAGCAGTTACGGGAATAATTCACCCCTCCACTTT. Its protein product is CASSYGNNSPLHF. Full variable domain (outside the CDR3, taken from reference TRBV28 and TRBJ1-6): DVKVTQSSRYLVKRTGEKVFLECVQDMDHENMFWYRQDPGLGLRLIYFSYDVKMKEKGDIPEGYSVSREKKERFSLILESASTNQTSMYLCASSYGNNSPLHFGNGTRLTVT.

For the CDR3, the DNA is TGTGCCAGTAGTATGAGGTTAGCGGGAGGGCCGGACCCTACTTATACGCAGTATTTT. Its protein is CASSMRLAGGPDPTYTQYF. This chain connects TRBV19 to TRBJ2-3; TRBD2 matches at 11 bases. Germline CDR1 is LNHDA and CDR2 is SQIVND (reference sequence). V trimming: 3 bases; J trimming: 7 bases; junction bases outside the gene matches: 18. The CDR3 contains 19 residues.

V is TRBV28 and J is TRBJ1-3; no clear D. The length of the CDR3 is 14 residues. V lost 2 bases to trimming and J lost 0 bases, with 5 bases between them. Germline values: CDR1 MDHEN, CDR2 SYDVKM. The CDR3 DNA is TGTGCCAGCAGTTTAGGGAGCTCTGGAAACACCATATATTTT. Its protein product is CASSLGSSGNTIYF.

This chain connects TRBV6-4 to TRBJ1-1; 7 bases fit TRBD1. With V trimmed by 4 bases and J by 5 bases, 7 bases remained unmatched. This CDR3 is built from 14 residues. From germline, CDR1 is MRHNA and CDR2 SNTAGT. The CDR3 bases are TGTGCCAGCAGTGGCAAAACAGGGGAGACTGAAGCTTTCTTT. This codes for CASSGKTGETEAFF.

CDR3 protein: CASSLGNPNRGETQYF. Written as DNA, the CDR3 is TGTGCCAGCAGCTTGGGAAATCCGAACAGGGGAGAGACCCAGTACTTC. The chain employs TRBV5-5 and TRBJ2-5, with 7 bases matching TRBD1. In germline, CDR1 is SGHKS, CDR2 YYEKEE (reference sequence). The J segment lost 4 bases and the V segment lost 0 bases, leaving 9 bases of the junction unmatched. This CDR3 comprises 16 residues.

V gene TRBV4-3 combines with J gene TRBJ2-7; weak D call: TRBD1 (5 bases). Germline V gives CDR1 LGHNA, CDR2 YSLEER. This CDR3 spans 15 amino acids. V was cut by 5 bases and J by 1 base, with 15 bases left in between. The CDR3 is CASSETGEKSYEQYF. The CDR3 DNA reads TGCGCCAGCAGCGAAACAGGAGAAAAGTCCTACGAGCAGTACTTC.

DNA of the CDR3: TGTGCCAGCAGCTTGACAGGGGGTGGAACTGAAGCTTTCTTT. Translated: CASSLTGGGTEAFF. V is TRBV7-9 and J is TRBJ1-1; 9 positions agree with TRBD1. Trimming at V came to 3 bases and at J to 5 bases, leaving 4 bases not matched to a gene. The CDR3 consists of 14 residues. CDR1 is SEHNR, CDR2 FQNEAQ, per germline (reference sequence).